A single sample gave rise to the 4 T cell receptor beta chains below, sequenced in a study of T-cell reconstitution after alpha-beta-depleted transplantation in children. It was with unique molecular identifiers that the TCRbeta library was prepared. MiXCR, applied by TCRdb to the PCR reads, yields one record per CDR3 protein. The data contain under 450,000 distinct CDR3 sequences, 16% of them singletons. The sample here was PBMCs, mostly from graft donor cells, taken 360 days after TCRalphabeta/CD19-depleted stem cell transplant. All receptors derive from a boy in the first two years of life who had a stem cell transplant for Wiskott-Aldrich syndrome, so the T cells may come from the graft donor.

Ten or more counts support this clonotype. The V and J genes are TRBV24-1 and TRBJ2-5; 8 bases are a match to TRBD2. Germline trimming cut 1 base from V and 3 bases from J; bases unmatched to any gene: 3. Germline-derived CDR1 and CDR2 are KGHDR and SFDVKD. The CDR3 runs to 15 residues. CDR3 amino acids: CATSDFGLAEETQYF. Here the CDR3 DNA reads TGTGCCACCAGTGATTTTGGACTAGCAGAAGAGACCCAGTACTTC.

The J gene is TRBJ2-4, the V gene TRBV10-1, with 7 bases matching TRBD2. This CDR3 has 13 amino acids. Germline trimming cut 5 bases from V and 12 bases from J; bases unmatched to any gene: 10. Germline CDR1 and CDR2: WNHNN and SYGVQD (reference sequence). This CDR3 is CASSPGAGVDQYF. As DNA, the CDR3 is TGCGCCAGCAGTCCTGGGGCGGGAGTGGATCAGTACTTC.

The gene calls are TRBV5-5 and TRBJ1-6, with D uncertain. The V gene lost 2 bases and the J gene lost 12 bases, with 15 bases spanning the gap. The CDR3 contains 14 residues. Germline CDR1 is SGHKS and CDR2 is YYEKEE (reference sequence). The DNA of the CDR3 is TGTGCCAGCAGCTTTGGTTACACGCGAGAACCCCTCCACTTT. Its protein product is CASSFGYTREPLHF.

V and J are TRBV7-9 and TRBJ2-1; D possibly corresponds to TRBD1 (5 bases). CDR1 and CDR2 from the germline V gene are SEHNR and FQNEAQ (reference sequence). This CDR3 spans 15 amino acids. V dropped 5 bases and J dropped 4 bases, with 15 bases sitting between them. CDR3 sequence (DNA): TGTGCCAGCAGCCCCCCAGGGAATAAGTACAATGAGCAGTTCTTC. Translated, it gives CASSPPGNKYNEQFF. Filled out from reference TRBV7-9 and TRBJ2-1, the complete variable domain reads DTGVSQNPRHKITKRGQNVTFRCDPISEHNRLYWYRQTLGQGPEFLTYFQNEAQLEKSRLLSDRFSAERPKGSFSTLEIQRTEQGDSAMYLCASSPPGNKYNEQFFGPGTRLTVL.